The 12 T cell receptor beta chains below were found in one sample sequenced in a study of T cells after yellow fever vaccination. TCRdb processed the 5' RACE reads anew with MiXCR; each CDR3 protein has one entry. The sample contains 230,000 or so distinct CDR3 sequences, 6.5% to 7.5% of which appear only once. The sample in question was CD4+ T cells sorted from PBMCs, obtained on the day of the yellow fever booster vaccination. These receptors came from a man younger than 45 who received the YFV17D yellow fever vaccine.

The chain combines TRBV20-1 with TRBJ1-1, with a tentative D call TRBD1 (5 bases). The CDR3 runs 14 residues. Germline assignment: CDR1 DFQATT and CDR2 SNEGSKA (reference sequence). Between the trimmed V and J ends, which lost 2 bases and 4 bases, there was a span of 14 bases. For the CDR3, the DNA is TGCAGTGCTAGACTGCCGGGGGGGGGCACTGAAGCTTTCTTT. This encodes CSARLPGGGTEAFF.

This chain uses TRBV9 with TRBJ2-3; 9 bases map to TRBD1. Per germline, CDR1 SGDLS and CDR2 YYNGEE. This CDR3 region has 15 residues. J gave up 3 bases and V 6 bases, and 8 bases lay outside the gene matches. In DNA form, the CDR3 reads TGTGCCAGCACCCCGACAGGGGGACGTACAGATACGCAGTATTTT. Translation: CASTPTGGRTDTQYF.

This clonotype was detected ten times or more. The chain joins TRBV5-1 to TRBJ2-2; the match to TRBD2 covers 7 bases. In germline, CDR1 is SGHRS, CDR2 YFSETQ. The CDR3 is 16 residues long. After removal of 1 base from V and 7 bases from J, the junction contained 10 bases not matched to a gene. CDR3 nucleotides: TGCGCCAGCAGCTTGAGCGGGACGCCCTCAATCGGGGAGCTGTTTTTT. Translated: CASSLSGTPSIGELFF.

This clonotype has a handful of counts. The CDR3, as DNA: TGTGCCAGCAGTTTTTGGGACAGCGGTGGCTACACCTTC. This sequence encodes CASSFWDSGGYTF. The chain combines TRBV27 with TRBJ1-2, with 7 bases fitting TRBD1. CDR1 MNHEY and CDR2 SMNVEV come from the germline V gene (reference sequence). The CDR3 consists of 13 residues. The V gene end was trimmed by 3 bases and the J gene end by 7 bases; junction bases not matched to a gene: 5.

The chain couples TRBV5-5 to TRBJ1-2, with no clear D. Germline CDR1 and CDR2: SGHKS and YYEKEE (reference sequence). V was clipped by 5 bases and J by 2 bases, with 16 bases between them. CDR3 length: 15 residues. CDR3 loop: CASRPGPRSNYGYTF. In nucleotides, the CDR3 is TGTGCCAGCAGGCCCGGGCCCCGATCCAACTATGGCTACACCTTC.

In its sample, this clonotype was seen many times. The rearrangement links TRBV5-1 to TRBJ2-1; 8 bases line up with TRBD2. J was trimmed by 5 bases and V by 2 bases; bases with no gene match: 9. CDR1 SGHRS and CDR2 YFSETQ come from the germline V gene. The CDR3 is 16 residues long. CDR3 nucleotides: TGCGCCAGCAGCTTCGGGAGCGGGAGTCTTAACAATGAGCAGTTCTTC. Translating gives CASSFGSGSLNNEQFF. The entire variable domain, with the rest obtained from reference TRBV5-1 and TRBJ2-1, is as follows: KAGVTQTPRYLIKTRGQQVTLSCSPISGHRSVSWYQQTPGQGLQFLFEYFSETQRNKGNFPGRFSGRQFSNSRSEMNVSTLELGDSALYLCASSFGSGSLNNEQFFGPGTRLTVL.

This clonotype was picked up a small number of times. The rearrangement uses TRBV5-4 and TRBJ2-5; D unresolved. Germline CDR1 reads SGHNT; CDR2 reads YYREEE (reference sequence). The V gene lost 5 bases and the J gene lost 10 bases, with 12 bases spanning the gap. The CDR3 loop spans 11 amino acids. CDR3 DNA: TGTGCCAGCAGGACGGAGAGTGTCCAGTACTTC. Translating gives CASRTESVQYF.

Only a few counts were recorded for this clonotype. This chain connects TRBV19 to TRBJ2-1, with D unclear. CDR1 and CDR2 (germline): LNHDA, SQIVND (reference sequence). The ends were cut back, 5 bases at V and 0 bases at J, with 14 bases in the middle. This CDR3 comprises 16 residues. CDR3: CASSRTSLSSYNEQFF. CDR3 nucleotide sequence: TGTGCCAGTAGTCGGACCTCTTTAAGCTCCTACAATGAGCAGTTCTTC.

The CDR3 nucleotides are TGCGCCAGCAGCTTGCAGGGACAGGGGAAGTACGAGCAGTACTTC. This encodes CASSLQGQGKYEQYF. This sequence joins TRBV5-1 and TRBJ2-7; the match to TRBD1 covers 10 bases. CDR3 length: 15 amino acids. Germline trimming cut 1 base from V and 4 bases from J; bases unmatched to any gene: 5. Per germline, CDR1 SGHRS and CDR2 YFSETQ.

At least ten counts were recorded for this clonotype. V and J are TRBV12-3 or TRBV12-4 and TRBJ2-7; TRBD2 agrees at 10 bases. This CDR3 is built from 14 residues. Trimming at V came to 5 bases and at J to 3 bases, leaving 4 bases not matched to a gene. The CDR3 nucleotides read TGTGCCAGCAGTCGAGCGGGAGGGGTCTACGAGCAGTACTTC. It codes for CASSRAGGVYEQYF.

The chain recombines TRBV14 with TRBJ2-2; a weak D match, TRBD1 (5 bases). CDR1 is SGHDN and CDR2 is FVKESK in the germline V gene. Trimming removed 8 bases from V and 8 bases from J, with 18 bases in between. The CDR3 contains 14 residues. The CDR3 sequence: CASARQNTVGELFF. The DNA of the CDR3 is TGTGCCAGCGCACGACAGAACACCGTTGGGGAGCTGTTTTTT.

This clonotype appeared many times. This rearrangement joins TRBV5-1 to TRBJ2-7; D ambiguous. The length of the CDR3 is 13 residues. The germline CDR1 and CDR2 sequences are SGHRS and YFSETQ. The V gene lost 6 bases and the J gene lost 3 bases, with 13 bases spanning the gap. This chain's CDR3 is CASNQDLDYEQYF. CDR3 coding DNA: TGCGCCAGCAACCAGGACCTTGACTACGAGCAGTACTTC.